This T cell receptor beta chain was captured by sequencing in a study of T-cell reconstitution after alpha-beta-depleted transplantation in children. With 5 bases clipped from V and 8 bases from J, the junction kept 7 bases outside the gene matches. Germline V CDR1 and CDR2: DFQATT, SNEGSKA (reference sequence). The CDR3 is 13 amino acids. This clonotype was counted at least ten times. Unique molecular identifiers were incorporated when the TCRbeta library was constructed. TCRdb used MiXCR to reprocess the PCR reads, holding one entry per CDR3 protein. Of hundreds of thousands of distinct CDR3 sequences listed, 16% are singletons.

The sequence came from a human donor who donated a stem cell graft to a child with acute myeloid leukemia. This chain connects TRBV20-1 to TRBJ1-2; 11 bases line up with TRBD1. The sequencing used PBMCs from the stem cell graft donor, collected from the stem cell graft. The chain's CDR3 is CSARDRGVFGYTF. CDR3 DNA sequence: TGCAGTGCTCGGGACAGGGGGGTGTTCGGCTACACCTTC.